The 28 T cell receptor beta chains below come from one sample, sequenced in a study of T cell responses to AZD1222 COVID-19 vaccine. The method was immunoSEQ multiplex PCR; TCRdb's version includes in-frame clones alone and lacks a portion of them. The sample records approximately 140,000 clones, 91% being singletons. The sequences come from peripheral blood, collected 28 days after the second dose of the MenACWY control vaccine. These receptors all come from an adult who received the MenACWY meningococcal vaccine as a control.

A few counts support this clone. The gene calls are TRBV4-3 and TRBJ1-2, with 12 bases identical to TRBD1. The CDR3 contains 15 residues. V trimming: 1 base; J trimming: 11 bases; junction bases outside the gene matches: 8. The V gene's germline CDR1 is LGHNA and CDR2 YSLEER. This CDR3 is CASSQGQPGQGAYTF. The CDR3 nucleotides read TGCGCCAGCAGCCAAGGGCAACCGGGACAGGGGGCGTACACCTTC.

Here the CDR3 reads CASSLTGQGRIGDTQYF. The CDR3, as DNA: TGTGCCAGCAGTTTAACGGGACAGGGTAGGATTGGGGATACGCAGTATTTT. The chain uses TRBV28 and TRBJ2-3, with 9 nucleotides matching TRBD1. Trimming removed 2 bases from V and 6 bases from J; junction bases left unmatched: 12. This CDR3 region has 17 residues. CDR1 and CDR2 from the germline V gene are MDHEN and SYDVKM.

The chain recombines TRBV11-3 with TRBJ1-1; D gene unclear. The germline V gene encodes CDR1 SGHNT and CDR2 YENEEA. The ends were cut back, 3 bases at V and 1 base at J, with 6 bases in the middle. The CDR3 has 13 amino acids. CDR3 DNA: TGTGCCAGCAGCTTGGCCGAGAACACTGAAGCTTTCTTT. This translates into CASSLAENTEAFF.

This chain links TRBV16 with TRBJ2-5; possible D gene TRBD2, 5 bases. Germline V gene lookup returns CDR1 KGHSY and CDR2 FQNENV. V shed 4 bases and J shed 3 bases, with 15 bases lying between them. This CDR3 spans 15 amino acids. CDR3 amino acids: CASSPLGRAEETQYF. DNA for the CDR3: TGTGCCAGCAGCCCCCTCGGGCGGGCCGAAGAGACCCAGTACTTC.

This sequence joins TRBV9 and TRBJ1-4; no reliable D call. Germline CDR1 and CDR2: SGDLS and YYNGEE. V was trimmed by 4 bases and J by 14 bases, leaving 18 bases between them. The CDR3 totals 13 residues. CDR3 in amino acids: CASSTSPRESLFF. The DNA of the CDR3 is TGTGCCAGCAGCACTTCCCCACGTGAAAGCCTGTTTTTT. The entire variable domain, with the rest obtained from reference TRBV9 and TRBJ1-4, is as follows: DSGVTQTPKHLITATGQRVTLRCSPRSGDLSVYWYQQSLDQGLQFLIQYYNGEERAKGNILERFSAQQFPDLHSELNLSSLELGDSALYFCASSTSPRESLFFGSGTQLSVL.

This clone was seen a handful of times. This chain uses TRBV5-4 with TRBJ2-1; 13 bases align to TRBD2. Germline V gene data show CDR1 as SGHNT and CDR2 as YYREEE (reference sequence). The CDR3 is 16 amino acids. The V segment lost 3 bases and the J segment 9 bases; nucleotides outside the gene matches: 9. DNA of the CDR3: TGTGCCAGCAGCTCCTCAACTAGCGGGGGGGCCATTGAGCAGTTCTTC. This codes for CASSSSTSGGAIEQFF.

The J gene is TRBJ1-3, the V gene TRBV29-1, with TRBD1 as a possible D gene (6 bases). The germline V gene encodes CDR1 SQVTM and CDR2 ANQGSEA. Between the trimmed V and J ends, which lost 4 bases and 3 bases, there was a span of 10 bases. The CDR3 runs to 13 residues. In DNA, the CDR3 is TGCAGCGTTGTCGGGGGGCTTGGAAACACCATATATTTT. Translation: CSVVGGLGNTIYF.

The gene calls are TRBV6-5 and TRBJ1-1; tentative D call: TRBD1 (6 bases). The ends were cut back, 10 bases at V and 5 bases at J, with 17 bases in the middle. The CDR3 consists of 13 residues. The germline V gene has CDR1 MNHEY and CDR2 SVGAGI. This CDR3 reads CAIKRGLGTEAFF. In nucleotides, the CDR3 is TGTGCCATCAAAAGGGGGTTGGGGACTGAAGCTTTCTTT.

The chain joins TRBV7-2 to TRBJ1-1; maybe TRBD1 (5 bases). From germline, CDR1 is SGHTA and CDR2 FQGNSA. The CDR3 sequence is 14 residues long. Between the trimmed V and J ends, which lost 1 base and 1 base, there was a span of 7 bases. The CDR3 is CASSLVQGNTEAFF. The CDR3 DNA is TGTGCCAGCAGCTTAGTGCAGGGGAACACTGAAGCTTTCTTT.

The rearrangement uses TRBV4-3 and TRBJ1-2; D gene uncertain. This CDR3 has 16 residues. V lost 4 bases to trimming and J lost 0 bases, with 15 bases between them. CDR1 LGHNA and CDR2 YSLEER come from the germline V gene. The CDR3 DNA sequence: TGCGCCAGCAGCCTCGCCCGGGATGTTGCTAACTATGGCTACACCTTC. It is translated as CASSLARDVANYGYTF.

The J gene is TRBJ2-5, the V gene TRBV28; TRBD1 agrees at 8 bases. Unmatched junction bases numbered 8, after V lost 5 bases and J lost 6 bases. This CDR3 contains 14 residues. Germline V lookup: CDR1 MDHEN, CDR2 SYDVKM. The chain's CDR3 is CASSDTGGRQTQYF. CDR3 DNA sequence: TGTGCCAGCAGTGATACAGGGGGACGACAGACCCAGTACTTC.

In DNA form, the CDR3 reads TGTGCCAGCAGTCCACCTAGCGGGAGGGCCTACGAGCAGTACTTC. This translates into CASSPPSGRAYEQYF. The V gene is TRBV6-2 or TRBV6-3, the J gene TRBJ2-7, with 12 bases matching TRBD2. CDR3 length: 15 amino acids. Unmatched junction bases numbered 4, after V lost 5 bases and J lost 2 bases. Germline CDR1 is MNHEY and CDR2 is SVGEGT.

The chain links TRBV19 to TRBJ2-7; D tentatively reads TRBD1 or TRBD2 (5 bases each). CDR1 and CDR2 (germline): LNHDA, SQIVND (reference sequence). Trimming removed 3 bases from V and 0 bases from J, with 12 bases in between. The CDR3 sequence is 15 residues long. CDR3 sequence (DNA): TGTGCCAGTAGTATCACAGGAACTAGCTCCTACGAGCAGTACTTC. It yields the protein CASSITGTSSYEQYF.

This clone showed up just once. The rearrangement links TRBV7-9 to TRBJ2-5, with D perhaps TRBD1 (6 bases). With 5 bases removed from V and 2 bases from J, the gap between germline ends came to 18 bases. The CDR3 consists of 16 residues. The germline gives CDR1 SEHNR, CDR2 FQNEAQ (reference sequence). In nucleotides, the CDR3 is TGTGCCAGCAGCCCGCCCCCCGGGACACCGCAAGAGACCCAGTACTTC. Translating it yields CASSPPPGTPQETQYF. Full variable domain (missing parts from reference TRBV7-9 and TRBJ2-5): DTGVSQNPRHKITKRGQNVTFRCDPISEHNRLYWYRQTLGQGPEFLTYFQNEAQLEKSRLLSDRFSAERPKGSFSTLEIQRTEQGDSAMYLCASSPPPGTPQETQYFGPGTRLLVL.

The V and J genes are TRBV7-9 and TRBJ2-7; possible D gene TRBD2, 6 bases. Germline values: CDR1 SEHNR, CDR2 FQNEAQ (reference sequence). This CDR3 spans 15 amino acids. The V gene lost 2 bases and the J gene lost 2 bases, with 13 bases spanning the gap. This CDR3 reads CASSLQARGPYEQYF. CDR3 in DNA: TGTGCCAGCAGCTTACAGGCGCGGGGACCCTACGAGCAGTACTTC.

The chain recombines TRBV3-1 (or the pseudogene TRBV3-2) with TRBJ2-1; 11 positions agree with TRBD2. The germline gives CDR1 LGHDT, CDR2 YNNKEL (reference sequence). There are 16 residues in the CDR3. V gave up 4 bases and J gave up 9 bases; unmatched junction bases: 11. CDR3 protein: CASSRNSGRAVGEQFF. As DNA, the CDR3 is TGTGCCAGCAGCCGTAATAGCGGGAGGGCCGTGGGTGAGCAGTTCTTC.

This rearrangement joins TRBV5-1 to TRBJ1-3; D ambiguous. Germline V lookup: CDR1 SGHRS, CDR2 YFSETQ. CDR3 length equals 14 residues. V lost 0 bases to trimming and J lost 4 bases, with 8 bases between them. The CDR3 DNA reads TGCGCCAGCAGCTTGGTCGGCAGCGGAAACACCATATATTTT. This translates into CASSLVGSGNTIYF.

This clone was picked up one time. The chain recombines TRBV7-2 with TRBJ1-1; 7 bases fit TRBD1. Trimming took 5 bases from V and 5 from J; bases not matched to a gene: 5. The CDR3 loop spans 13 amino acids. CDR1 and CDR2 from the germline V gene are SGHTA and FQGNSA. CDR3 sequence reads: CASSPDRVTEAFF. CDR3 DNA sequence: TGTGCCAGCAGCCCAGACAGGGTGACTGAAGCTTTCTTT.

This clone showed up just once. J is TRBJ2-7 and V is TRBV30; a weak D match, TRBD2 (5 bases). Trimming left V 1 base short and J 3 bases short, with 7 bases between. Germline-derived CDR1 and CDR2 are GTSNPN and SVGIG (reference sequence). The CDR3 runs 12 residues. CDR3 DNA: TGTGCCTGGAGTGGTGGAGGCTACGAGCAGTACTTC. This gives the protein CAWSGGGYEQYF.

The J gene is TRBJ2-2, the V gene TRBV9; 8 positions agree with TRBD2. With V trimmed by 3 bases and J by 4 bases, 2 bases remained unmatched. Germline CDR1 reads SGDLS; CDR2 reads YYNGEE. The CDR3 extends over 14 amino acids. The CDR3 sequence is CASSAGGVTGELFF. CDR3 DNA sequence: TGTGCCAGCAGCGCGGGAGGGGTCACCGGGGAGCTGTTTTTT.

In this sample, this clone turned up a few times. The chain joins TRBV13 to TRBJ2-3; perhaps D is TRBD1 or TRBD2 (5 bases each). The CDR3 extends over 16 amino acids. Germline CDR1 PRHDT, CDR2 FYEKMQ (reference sequence). Trimming stripped 5 bases from V and 0 bases from J, with 15 bases between. The CDR3 coding sequence is TGTGCCAGCAGCAAGACCGGGACGGCAAGCACAGATACGCAGTATTTT. Amino acids: CASSKTGTASTDTQYF.

The chain joins TRBV9 to TRBJ1-1; possibly TRBD1 for D (6 bases). The CDR3 consists of 15 residues. In germline, CDR1 is SGDLS, CDR2 YYNGEE. The germline V and J ends were trimmed by 2 bases and 6 bases, with 17 bases remaining between them. Here the CDR3 reads CASSVAGGAFPEAFF. The CDR3 coding sequence is TGTGCCAGCAGCGTCGCGGGGGGCGCGTTCCCTGAAGCTTTCTTT.

This chain links TRBV19 with TRBJ1-1, with a tentative D call TRBD1 (5 bases). CDR3 length: 14 residues. CDR1 and CDR2 from the germline V gene are LNHDA and SQIVND (reference sequence). Trimming took 7 bases from V and 7 from J, leaving 19 bases between them. The CDR3 sequence: CASIGEGALGEAFF. CDR3 bases: TGTGCCAGTATTGGAGAAGGGGCTCTAGGTGAAGCTTTCTTT.

The chain couples TRBV2 to TRBJ1-4; D unresolved. Germline assignment: CDR1 SNHLY and CDR2 FYNNEI. The CDR3 spans 16 residues. The germline V and J ends were trimmed by 2 bases and 5 bases, with 15 bases remaining between them. CDR3 amino acids: CASSEIMLGVNEKLFF. DNA for the CDR3: TGTGCCAGCAGTGAAATAATGCTCGGCGTAAATGAAAAACTGTTTTTT.

This clone was detected once. This chain connects TRBV15 to TRBJ2-2, with TRBD1 matching 9 bases. V shed 2 bases, J shed 4 bases, and the junction held 5 bases outside the gene matches. Looked up from germline, CDR1 is LNHNV and CDR2 is YYDKDF (reference sequence). This CDR3 is 16 amino acids long. DNA for the CDR3: TGTGCCACCAGCAGACCGGGACAGGGTGCCACCGGGGAGCTGTTTTTT. It codes for CATSRPGQGATGELFF. Variable domain in full (rest from reference TRBV15 and TRBJ2-2): DAMVIQNPRYQVTQFGKPVTLSCSQTLNHNVMYWYQQKSSQAPKLLFHYYDKDFNNEADTPDNFQSRRPNTSFCFLDIRSPGLGDTAMYLCATSRPGQGATGELFFGEGSRLTVL.

This clone was found once. The rearrangement uses TRBV29-1 and TRBJ2-3; tentative D call: TRBD1 (6 bases). This CDR3 spans 12 amino acids. Trimming removed 4 bases at V and 2 bases at J, with 7 bases between. Germline-derived CDR1 and CDR2 are SQVTM and ANQGSEA. CDR3 loop: CSVGQDTDTQYF. The CDR3, as DNA: TGCAGCGTTGGACAGGACACAGATACGCAGTATTTT.

The rearrangement links TRBV30 to TRBJ1-2; unclear D gene. Trimming left V 0 bases short and J 3 bases short, with 11 bases between. The CDR3 has 14 residues. Germline CDR1 is GTSNPN and CDR2 is SVGIG (reference sequence). The CDR3 loop is CAWSVPPRDYGYTF. The CDR3 nucleotides read TGTGCCTGGAGTGTCCCCCCTAGAGACTATGGCTACACCTTC.

V and J are TRBV28 and TRBJ2-3; 7 nucleotides agree with TRBD2. CDR1 and CDR2 (germline): MDHEN, SYDVKM. With 10 bases clipped from V and 1 base from J, the junction kept 5 bases outside the gene matches. The CDR3 loop spans 13 amino acids. The CDR3 protein is CATGLGGTDTQYF. CDR3 DNA: TGTGCCACCGGACTAGGGGGCACAGATACGCAGTATTTT.